The 2 T cell receptor beta chains below all came from one sample that was sequenced in a study of cytomegalovirus exposure and HLA in healthy donors. PCR amplification relied on 60 Vbeta primers (plus 13 Jbeta primers). Sequenced by immunoSEQ multiplex PCR; TCRdb stores in-frame clones only, minus some. The sample contains over 200,000 clones, 80% to 90% of which appear only once. Sequenced input: PBMCs. The receptors here all came from a woman aged 18-35 years in good health and CMV-seronegative.

The V call is TRBV5-1, the J call TRBJ2-1; 11 nucleotides line up with TRBD2. CDR1 is SGHRS, CDR2 YFSETQ, per germline. The CDR3 extends over 16 amino acids. V gave up 1 base and J gave up 4 bases; unmatched junction bases: 4. The CDR3 bases are TGCGCCAGCAGCTTGCTAGCGGGGGGCCTTTACAATGAGCAGTTCTTC. This codes for CASSLLAGGLYNEQFF.

The J gene is TRBJ2-2, the V gene TRBV19; perhaps TRBD1 as D (5 bases). The CDR3 runs 16 residues. V shed 0 bases and J shed 6 bases, with 14 bases lying between them. Germline values: CDR1 LNHDA, CDR2 SQIVND (reference sequence). This chain's CDR3 is CASSIDPQDISGELFF. The CDR3 DNA is TGTGCCAGTAGTATAGACCCTCAGGACATTTCCGGGGAGCTGTTTTTT.